The 26 T cell receptor beta chains reported below all come from one sample, sequenced in a study of molecular identifiers for immune sequencing clone quantification. In TCRdb, the PCR reads were re-called with MiXCR into one record per CDR3 protein. The profile covers some 40,000 distinct CDR3 sequences, with about 18% appearing a single time and about 7.4% taken by the ten largest. Sequencing input: naive CD8+ T cells from blood, with Jurkat cell RNA spiked in. Sample subset: FACS-sorted CD8+CD4-CCR7+CD45RA+ naive T cells. Receptors were obtained from a human donor in good health. Some libraries in this study had Jurkat cell RNA spiked in.

This clonotype came up many times. The V call is TRBV7-8, the J call TRBJ1-1, with D unresolved. The CDR3 covers 15 residues. The germline CDR1 and CDR2 sequences are SGHVS and FQNEAQ. V was clipped by 1 base and J by 1 base, with 10 bases between them. CDR3 sequence reads: CASSLVPGRNTEAFF. CDR3 bases: TGTGCCAGCAGCTTAGTCCCTGGCCGGAACACTGAAGCTTTCTTT. The full variable domain, in which reference TRBV7-8 and TRBJ1-1 provide the parts outside the CDR3, is GAGVSQSPRYKVAKRGQDVALRCDPISGHVSLFWYQQALGQGPEFLTYFQNEAQLDKSGLPSDRFFAERPEGSVSTLKIQRTQQEDSAVYLCASSLVPGRNTEAFFGQGTRLTVV.

At least ten counts were recorded for this clonotype. The chain combines TRBV27 with TRBJ2-1; TRBD1 is a possible D gene (5 bases). V was pared by 4 bases and J by 7 bases, with 11 bases between. This CDR3 comprises 13 residues. The germline gives CDR1 MNHEY, CDR2 SMNVEV (reference sequence). CDR3: CASSSSAGNEQFF. DNA of the CDR3: TGTGCCAGCAGTTCCTCCGCAGGGAATGAGCAGTTCTTC.

This clonotype was observed many times. The genes are TRBV6-2 or TRBV6-3 and TRBJ2-1; 9 bases align to TRBD2. Trimming cost V 5 bases and J 4 bases; bases outside gene matches: 3. CDR1 is MNHEY and CDR2 is SVGEGT in the germline V gene. This CDR3 spans 14 amino acids. The CDR3 protein is CASSAAGGYNEQFF. The CDR3 bases are TGTGCCAGCAGTGCAGCGGGAGGTTACAATGAGCAGTTCTTC.

This clonotype was detected many times. The chain combines TRBV9 with TRBJ2-3; D might be TRBD2 (7 bases). V lost 4 bases and J 4 bases, leaving 16 bases between the germline ends. This CDR3 contains 15 residues. Germline V gives CDR1 SGDLS, CDR2 YYNGEE. In nucleotides, the CDR3 is TGTGCCAGCAGCCCAGAGGGGGGGCGGCCAGATACGCAGTATTTT. Amino acid sequence: CASSPEGGRPDTQYF.

In its sample, this clonotype was seen many times. This sequence joins TRBV6-1 and TRBJ1-5; D is undetermined. CDR1 is MNHNS, CDR2 SASEGT, per germline. V lost 10 bases to trimming and J lost 0 bases, with 13 bases between them. There are 14 residues in the CDR3. CDR3 bases: TGTGCCACCACCCCAGCTTATAGCAATCAGCCCCAGCATTTT. Amino acid sequence: CATTPAYSNQPQHF.

The sample holds many counts of this clonotype. The chain has TRBV7-9 and TRBJ2-1; 7 bases align to TRBD2. V dropped 3 bases and J dropped 6; count of bases not matched to a gene: 8. There are 15 residues in the CDR3. Germline lookup yields CDR1 SEHNR and CDR2 FQNEAQ (reference sequence). The CDR3 nucleotides read TGTGCCAGCAGCTTTTCTGCGGGAGTGGTCAATGAGCAGTTCTTC. It translates to CASSFSAGVVNEQFF.

The CDR3 region has the DNA TGTGCCAGCACCAGGGAGTCTGGAAATACGCTCTATTTT. Amino acids: CASTRESGNTLYF. The chain uses TRBV2 and TRBJ1-3, with D perhaps TRBD1 (5 bases). CDR3 length equals 13 residues. Trimming took off 7 bases at V and 16 bases at J, with 23 bases between the two ends. Per germline, CDR1 SNHLY and CDR2 FYNNEI.

At least ten counts were recorded for this clonotype. The rearrangement links TRBV21-1 to TRBJ1-1. TRBV21-1 is an annotated pseudogene. CDR3 size: 13 residues. CDR3 sequence: CASRGGREGEAFF. The DNA of the CDR3 is TGTGCCAGCAGGGGGGGCAGGGAGGGAGAAGCTTTCTTT.

The chain couples TRBV29-1 to TRBJ2-2, with 11 nucleotides matching TRBD2. Trimming took 5 bases from V and 10 from J; bases not matched to a gene: 9. This CDR3 comprises 14 residues. Germline V gene sequence: CDR1 SQVTM, CDR2 ANQGSEA. The CDR3 nucleotides read TGCAGCGTTAAAGTGCTAGCGGGAGGCGAGGAGCTGTTTTTT. This translates into CSVKVLAGGEELFF.

This clonotype came up once. The chain combines TRBV2 with TRBJ1-5; no clear D. From germline, CDR1 is SNHLY and CDR2 FYNNEI. The CDR3 totals 15 residues. With 4 bases removed from V and 0 bases from J, the gap between germline ends came to 10 bases. The CDR3 DNA follows: TGTGCCAGCAGTGGAAGCGGCTATAGCAATCAGCCCCAGCATTTT. It specifies CASSGSGYSNQPQHF.

This clonotype has just one count. V gene TRBV28 combines with J gene TRBJ1-6; D not resolved. CDR3 size: 13 residues. CDR1 MDHEN and CDR2 SYDVKM come from the germline V gene. The V and J ends lost 6 bases and 3 bases respectively, with 6 bases between them. The CDR3: CASSYNYNSPLHF. The CDR3 DNA reads TGTGCCAGCAGCTATAACTATAATTCACCCCTCCACTTT.

This clonotype was observed at least ten times. This chain links TRBV4-1 with TRBJ2-7; the match to TRBD1 covers 9 bases. The V segment lost 4 bases and the J segment 3 bases; nucleotides outside the gene matches: 13. The germline V gene encodes CDR1 MGHRA and CDR2 YSYEKL. CDR3 length: 17 residues. CDR3 sequence reads: CASSRRVAPDRGYEQYF. The CDR3, as DNA: TGCGCCAGCAGCCGCCGGGTCGCTCCGGACAGGGGCTACGAGCAGTACTTC.

The table lists this clonotype with many counts. The V and J genes are TRBV7-8 and TRBJ2-3, with 10 nucleotides matching TRBD2. V gave up 2 bases and J gave up 3 bases; unmatched junction bases: 2. The length of the CDR3 is 15 residues. CDR1 is SGHVS and CDR2 is FQNEAQ in the germline V gene. In nucleotides, the CDR3 is TGTGCCAGCAGCTTACTAGCGGGAGTAACAGATACGCAGTATTTT. This gives the protein CASSLLAGVTDTQYF.

The chain recombines TRBV3-2 with TRBJ2-1; TRBD2 is the table's D call and was not checked against the DNA. TRBV3-2 is classified as a pseudogene. The CDR3 sequence is 17 residues long. CDR3 DNA: TGTGCCAGCAGCCAAGAGACCGAGCGGGAGGGGTACAATGAGCAGTTCTTC. Amino acid sequence: CASSQETEREGYNEQFF.

This clonotype showed up many times. The chain links TRBV6-5 to TRBJ2-5, with D maybe TRBD1 (6 bases). Germline V gene lookup returns CDR1 MNHEY and CDR2 SVGAGI. The V end lost 0 bases, the J end lost 5 bases, and 13 bases lay between the germline ends. The CDR3 totals 15 residues. CDR3 in DNA: TGTGCCAGCAGTTACTCGCAGGGGTCATGGGAGACCCAGTACTTC. Translated, it gives CASSYSQGSWETQYF.

The sample holds many counts of this clonotype. This rearrangement joins TRBV20-1 to TRBJ2-5, with 7 nucleotides matching TRBD2. Germline loops: CDR1 DFQATT, CDR2 SNEGSKA (reference sequence). V was pared by 5 bases and J by 2 bases, with 5 bases of the junction left unmatched. This CDR3 is 13 amino acids long. CDR3 bases: TGCAGTGCTCGGGGGGAAAATCAAGAGACCCAGTACTTC. Its protein product is CSARGENQETQYF.

There are many counts of this clonotype. The CDR3 loop reads CASSPRHGEKLFF. The CDR3 DNA sequence: TGTGCCAGCAGCCCCCGACATGGTGAAAAACTGTTTTTT. This rearrangement joins TRBV7-9 to TRBJ1-4, with D unclear. The CDR3 consists of 13 residues. Trimming shortened V by 5 bases and J by 7 bases, and 11 bases separated the two germline ends. Germline CDR1 SEHNR, CDR2 FQNEAQ (reference sequence).

This clonotype was recorded many times. The chain uses TRBV27 and TRBJ1-5; unclear D gene. The CDR3 extends over 12 amino acids. V was shortened by 3 bases and J by 7 bases, with 7 bases between the two germline ends. Germline V gene lookup returns CDR1 MNHEY and CDR2 SMNVEV (reference sequence). This chain's CDR3 is CASSFGGQPQHF. For the CDR3, the DNA is TGTGCCAGCAGTTTTGGCGGACAGCCCCAGCATTTT.

Notes on this clonotype: A much larger clone lies one base from this, so it may be a read error. The J gene is TRBJ2-1, the V gene TRBV20-1; 8 bases match TRBD2. CDR3 size: 15 residues. Germline V CDR1 and CDR2: DFQATT, SNEGSKA (reference sequence). CDR3: CGDPCCQRENNEQFF. The CDR3 DNA follows: TGCGGTGATCCCTGTTGCCAGCGGGAGAACAATGAGCAGTTCTTC.

This clonotype was detected ten times or more. V gene TRBV10-2 combines with J gene TRBJ2-5, with 9 nucleotides matching TRBD1. CDR1 and CDR2 (germline): WSHSY, SAAADI. The CDR3 is 14 residues long. Germline trimming cut 4 bases from V and 2 bases from J; bases unmatched to any gene: 2. CDR3 region: CASSVTGGQETQYF. The CDR3 DNA reads TGCGCCAGCAGTGTGACAGGGGGGCAAGAGACCCAGTACTTC.

This clonotype was observed at least ten times. This rearrangement joins TRBV27 to TRBJ1-1, with D uncertain. V gave up 1 base and J gave up 1 base, with 7 bases separating them. CDR1 is MNHEY, CDR2 SMNVEV, per germline (reference sequence). This CDR3 contains 14 residues. CDR3 bases: TGTGCCAGCAGTTTATTTACCCCGAACACTGAAGCTTTCTTT. Residues: CASSLFTPNTEAFF.

This clonotype was found many times. This chain connects TRBV6-2 or TRBV6-3 to TRBJ2-5, with D possibly TRBD2 on 5 matching bases. The CDR3 consists of 15 residues. Deletions cut 1 base from V and 2 bases from J, with 11 bases between. Germline V gives CDR1 MNHEY, CDR2 SVGEGT. The CDR3 DNA reads TGTGCCAGCAGTTACTTCCGACGAGGGCAAGAGACCCAGTACTTC. This codes for CASSYFRRGQETQYF.

This clonotype was seen a few times. V usage is TRBV28 and J usage is TRBJ2-3; possible D gene TRBD2, 6 bases. V lost 2 bases and J lost 6, with 12 bases in between. This CDR3 is built from 14 residues. Germline-derived CDR1 and CDR2 are MDHEN and SYDVKM. The CDR3 sequence is CASSLLREYDTQYF. The CDR3 DNA follows: TGTGCCAGCAGTTTACTCCGGGAGTATGATACGCAGTATTTT.

This clonotype was seen many times. The V call is TRBV28, the J call TRBJ2-1; D ambiguous. CDR1 is MDHEN and CDR2 is SYDVKM in the germline V gene. CDR3 length: 11 residues. The ends were cut back, 7 bases at V and 4 bases at J, with 5 bases in the middle. In nucleotides, the CDR3 is TGTGCCAGCAATACTTACAATGAGCAGTTCTTC. Its protein is CASNTYNEQFF. Combining the CDR3 with reference TRBV28 and TRBJ2-1 gives the whole variable domain DVKVTQSSRYLVKRTGEKVFLECVQDMDHENMFWYRQDPGLGLRLIYFSYDVKMKEKGDIPEGYSVSREKKERFSLILESASTNQTSMYLCASNTYNEQFFGPGTRLTVL.

The chain combines TRBV7-9 with TRBJ1-2, with TRBD1 as a possible D gene (6 bases). Per the germline V gene, CDR1 is SEHNR and CDR2 is FQNEAQ (reference sequence). Trimming took off 8 bases at V and 4 bases at J, with 17 bases between the two ends. The CDR3 is 14 amino acids. CDR3 amino acids: CASSPTLQGYGYTF. The CDR3 nucleotides read TGTGCCAGCTCCCCCACCCTACAGGGCTATGGCTACACCTTC.

This chain joins TRBV7-2 and TRBJ2-7; D gene uncertain. This CDR3 is built from 12 residues. Germline V CDR1 and CDR2: SGHTA, FQGNSA. The ends were cut back, 7 bases at V and 7 bases at J, with 14 bases in the middle. CDR3 in amino acids: CASTLSLREQYF. For the CDR3, the DNA is TGTGCCAGCACCCTTAGTTTGAGAGAGCAGTACTTC.